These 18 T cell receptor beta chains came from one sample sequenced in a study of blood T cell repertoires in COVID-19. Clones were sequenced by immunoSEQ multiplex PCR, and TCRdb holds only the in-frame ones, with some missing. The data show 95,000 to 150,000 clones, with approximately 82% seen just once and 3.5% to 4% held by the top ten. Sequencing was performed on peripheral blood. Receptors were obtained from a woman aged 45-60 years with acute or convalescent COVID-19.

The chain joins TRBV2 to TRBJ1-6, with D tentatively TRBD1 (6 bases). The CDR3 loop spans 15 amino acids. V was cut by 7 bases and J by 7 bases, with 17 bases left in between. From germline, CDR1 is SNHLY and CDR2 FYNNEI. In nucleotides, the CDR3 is TGTGCCAGCAAACCCTACAGGGCGGGCAATTCACCCCTCCACTTT. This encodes CASKPYRAGNSPLHF.

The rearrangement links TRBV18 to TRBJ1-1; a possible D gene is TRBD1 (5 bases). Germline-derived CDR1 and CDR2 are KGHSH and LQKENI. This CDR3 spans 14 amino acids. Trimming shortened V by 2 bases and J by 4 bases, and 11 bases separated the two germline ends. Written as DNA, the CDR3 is TGTGCCAGCTCACCAAGCCAGGGCGGCACTGAAGCTTTCTTT. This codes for CASSPSQGGTEAFF.

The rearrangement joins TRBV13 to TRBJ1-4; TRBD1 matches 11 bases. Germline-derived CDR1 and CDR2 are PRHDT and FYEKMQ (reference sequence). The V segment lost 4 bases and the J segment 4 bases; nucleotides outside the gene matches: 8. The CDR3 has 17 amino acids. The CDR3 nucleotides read TGTGCCAGCAGCTGGACAGGGGGCGGGCTGGTTAATGAAAAACTGTTTTTT. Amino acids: CASSWTGGGLVNEKLFF.

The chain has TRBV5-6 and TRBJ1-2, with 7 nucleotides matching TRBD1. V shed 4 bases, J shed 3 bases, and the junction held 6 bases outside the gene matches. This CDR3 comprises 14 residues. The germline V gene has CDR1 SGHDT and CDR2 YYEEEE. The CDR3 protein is CASSPPTGDYGYTF. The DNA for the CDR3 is TGTGCCAGCAGCCCCCCAACAGGGGACTATGGCTACACCTTC.

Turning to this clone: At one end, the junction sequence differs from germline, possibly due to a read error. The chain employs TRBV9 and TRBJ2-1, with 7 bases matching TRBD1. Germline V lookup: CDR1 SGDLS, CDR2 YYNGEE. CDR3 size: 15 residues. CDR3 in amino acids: CASSVSSGNRQGLVF. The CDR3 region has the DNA TGTGCCAGCAGCGTAAGTTCGGGAAACAGACAGGGTTTGGTCTTC.

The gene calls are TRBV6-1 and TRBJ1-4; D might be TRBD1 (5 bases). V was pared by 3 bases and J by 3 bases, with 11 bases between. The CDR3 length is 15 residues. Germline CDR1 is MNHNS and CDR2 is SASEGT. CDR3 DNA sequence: TGTGCCAGCAGTGATTGGGAGGGGCCTAATGAAAAACTGTTTTTT. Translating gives CASSDWEGPNEKLFF.

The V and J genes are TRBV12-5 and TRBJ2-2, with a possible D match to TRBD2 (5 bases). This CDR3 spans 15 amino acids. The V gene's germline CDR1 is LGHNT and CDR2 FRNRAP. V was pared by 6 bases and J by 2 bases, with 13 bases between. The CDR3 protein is CASGFRDFNTGELFF. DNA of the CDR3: TGTGCTAGTGGCTTCCGGGATTTTAACACCGGGGAGCTGTTTTTT.

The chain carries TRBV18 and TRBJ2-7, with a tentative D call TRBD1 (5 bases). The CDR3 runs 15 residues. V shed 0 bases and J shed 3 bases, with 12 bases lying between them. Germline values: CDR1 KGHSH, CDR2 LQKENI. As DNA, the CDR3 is TGTGCCAGCTCACCACCACAAGGGGAAAGCTACGAGCAGTACTTC. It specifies CASSPPQGESYEQYF.

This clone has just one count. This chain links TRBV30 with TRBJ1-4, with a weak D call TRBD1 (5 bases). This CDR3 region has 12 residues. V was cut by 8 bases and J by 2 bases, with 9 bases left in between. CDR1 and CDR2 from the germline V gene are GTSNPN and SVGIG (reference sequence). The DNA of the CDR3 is TGTGCCGGCAGGGCCACTAATGAAAAACTGTTTTTT. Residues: CAGRATNEKLFF.

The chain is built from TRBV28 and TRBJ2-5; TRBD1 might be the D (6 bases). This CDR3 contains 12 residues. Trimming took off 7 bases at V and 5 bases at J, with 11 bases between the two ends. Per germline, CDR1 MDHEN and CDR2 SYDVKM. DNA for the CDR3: TGTGCCAGCACCCAGGGGATGGAGACCCAGTACTTC. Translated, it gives CASTQGMETQYF.

The CDR3 DNA reads as TGCGCCAGCAGTACCGGGAGCCGATACTCAACTAATGAAAAACTGTTTTTT. Translation gives CASSTGSRYSTNEKLFF. The chain joins TRBV5-1 to TRBJ1-4; D call uncertain. This CDR3 has 17 amino acids. The V gene lost 5 bases and the J gene lost 0 bases, with 17 bases spanning the gap. Germline CDR1 SGHRS, CDR2 YFSETQ.

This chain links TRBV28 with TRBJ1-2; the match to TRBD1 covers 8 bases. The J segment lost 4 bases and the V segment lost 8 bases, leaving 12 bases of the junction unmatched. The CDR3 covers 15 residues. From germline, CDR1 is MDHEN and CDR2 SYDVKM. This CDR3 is CASLRSGGAVYGYTF. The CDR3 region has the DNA TGTGCCAGCCTTCGATCAGGGGGCGCGGTCTATGGCTACACCTTC.

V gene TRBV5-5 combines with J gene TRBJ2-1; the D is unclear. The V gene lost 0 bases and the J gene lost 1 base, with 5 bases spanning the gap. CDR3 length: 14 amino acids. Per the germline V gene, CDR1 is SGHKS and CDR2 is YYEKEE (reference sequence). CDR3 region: CASSLVTSYNEQFF. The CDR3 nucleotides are TGTGCCAGCAGCTTGGTGACTTCCTACAATGAGCAGTTCTTC.

The CDR3 nucleotides read TGCGCCAGCAGCCGACTAGCGCAAAGCACAGATACGCAGTATTTT. Its translation is CASSRLAQSTDTQYF. This rearrangement joins TRBV5-1 to TRBJ2-3; TRBD2 agrees at 8 bases. The CDR3 covers 15 residues. V lost 4 bases to trimming and J lost 0 bases; unmatched junction nucleotides: 4. CDR1 SGHRS and CDR2 YFSETQ come from the germline V gene.

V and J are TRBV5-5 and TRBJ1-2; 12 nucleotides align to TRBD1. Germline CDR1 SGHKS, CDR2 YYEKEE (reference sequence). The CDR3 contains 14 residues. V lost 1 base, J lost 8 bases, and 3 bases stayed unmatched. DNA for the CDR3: TGTGCCAGCAGCTTGCCCGGGACAGGGGGCGGCTACACCTTC. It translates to CASSLPGTGGGYTF.

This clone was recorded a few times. This CDR3 is CASSLVAGGPDEQFF. The CDR3 nucleotides are TGTGCCAGCAGCTTGGTAGCGGGGGGGCCGGATGAGCAGTTCTTC. V usage is TRBV5-4 and J usage is TRBJ2-1; 11 nucleotides align to TRBD2. This CDR3 is built from 15 residues. Germline V CDR1 and CDR2: SGHNT, YYREEE (reference sequence). Trimming cost V 0 bases and J 8 bases; bases outside gene matches: 4.

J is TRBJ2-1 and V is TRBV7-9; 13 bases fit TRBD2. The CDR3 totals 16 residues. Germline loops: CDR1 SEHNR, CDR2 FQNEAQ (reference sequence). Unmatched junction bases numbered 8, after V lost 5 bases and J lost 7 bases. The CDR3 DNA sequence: TGTGCCAGCAGCGAAAGACTAGCGGGAGGTCGGAATGAGCAGTTCTTC. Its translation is CASSERLAGGRNEQFF.

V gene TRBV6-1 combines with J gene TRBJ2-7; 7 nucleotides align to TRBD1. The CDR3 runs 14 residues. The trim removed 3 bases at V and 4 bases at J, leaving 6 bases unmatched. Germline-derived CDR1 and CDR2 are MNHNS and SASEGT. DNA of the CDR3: TGTGCCAGCAGTGATGACAGGGCTATATACGAGCAGTACTTC. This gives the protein CASSDDRAIYEQYF.